What follows are 7 T cell receptor beta chains derived from one specimen sequenced in a study of blood T cells in healthy people across ages. With a J-beta primer mix and a sample-barcoded 5' primer, a second PCR ran roughly 6 to 11 cycles. TCRdb ran MiXCR on the 5' RACE reads and lists one entry per CDR3 protein. The data contain some 1.8 million distinct CDR3 sequences, approximately 39% of them singletons. The sample consisted of blood. Every receptor here comes from a human donor in good health.

The genes are TRBV7-2 and TRBJ1-2; 8 nucleotides align to TRBD1. With 2 bases clipped from V and 4 bases from J, the junction kept 9 bases outside the gene matches. Looked up from germline, CDR1 is SGHTA and CDR2 is FQGNSA. CDR3 length: 16 amino acids. This chain's CDR3 is CASSLWIAGQVYGYTF. CDR3 DNA: TGTGCCAGCAGCTTATGGATCGCGGGACAGGTCTATGGCTACACCTTC.

The V and J genes are TRBV24-1 and TRBJ1-5; D unclear. V lost 4 bases to trimming and J lost 1 base, with 7 bases between them. Germline V lookup: CDR1 KGHDR, CDR2 SFDVKD. The CDR3 loop spans 14 amino acids. CDR3 in DNA: TGTGCCACCAGTGACGTGGGCAGCAATCAGCCCCAGCATTTT. This gives the protein CATSDVGSNQPQHF.

This clonotype was counted between two and nine times. The chain uses TRBV2 and TRBJ2-1; TRBD1 matches 7 bases. Looked up from germline, CDR1 is SNHLY and CDR2 is FYNNEI. CDR3 size: 15 residues. V lost 6 bases, J lost 9 bases, and 14 bases stayed unmatched. The CDR3 is CASRGWDSQGGEQFF. CDR3 in DNA: TGTGCCAGCAGAGGTTGGGACAGTCAAGGTGGTGAGCAGTTCTTC.

CDR3 sequence: CASSQYSAYEQYF. The CDR3 nucleotides are TGTGCCAGCAGTCAATACAGCGCCTACGAGCAGTACTTC. This chain connects TRBV6-5 to TRBJ2-7; D is unresolved. V lost 5 bases to trimming and J lost 2 bases, with 10 bases between them. The CDR3 has 13 residues. Per the germline V gene, CDR1 is MNHEY and CDR2 is SVGAGI.

This clonotype was seen just once. The chain employs TRBV4-1 and TRBJ1-2; possible D gene TRBD1, 6 bases. Trimming removed 0 bases at V and 4 bases at J, with 18 bases between. This CDR3 has 17 amino acids. Germline CDR1 and CDR2: MGHRA and YSYEKL. The CDR3 sequence: CASSQEKDSPRTYGYTF. The CDR3 DNA reads as TGCGCCAGCAGCCAAGAAAAGGACAGCCCTAGAACCTATGGCTACACCTTC.

The V call is TRBV29-1, the J call TRBJ1-5; tentatively, D is TRBD1 (6 bases). V lost 4 bases, J lost 5 bases, and 9 bases lay in between. CDR1 SQVTM and CDR2 ANQGSEA come from the germline V gene. The CDR3 spans 12 residues. The DNA for the CDR3 is TGCAGCGTTGGACAGGAAGATCAGCCCCAGCATTTT. Protein product: CSVGQEDQPQHF.

This sequence joins TRBV7-2 and TRBJ2-1; no firm D call. CDR3 length: 15 residues. CDR1 is SGHTA, CDR2 FQGNSA, per germline. V lost 1 base, J lost 8 bases, and 15 bases lay in between. In DNA form, the CDR3 reads TGTGCCAGCAGCTTAGTAAGTCAATTGTGGGATGAGCAGTTCTTC. It yields the protein CASSLVSQLWDEQFF.